This T cell receptor beta chain was observed in a study of T-cell reconstitution after alpha-beta-depleted transplantation in children. Library preparation (for TCRbeta) was performed with unique molecular identifiers. TCRdb called the PCR reads again in MiXCR, with one record for every CDR3 protein. The sample consists of 500,000 to 650,000 distinct CDR3 sequences, roughly 13% of them appearing once. With 6 bases clipped from V and 5 bases from J, the junction kept 5 bases outside the gene matches. Germline lookup yields CDR1 SGHTA and CDR2 FQGNSA. This CDR3 spans 14 amino acids. This chain links TRBV7-2 with TRBJ2-3, with 10 bases identical to TRBD1. This clonotype was sampled from a male patient between 5 and 17 years old who had a stem cell transplant for acute myeloid leukemia, so the T cells may come from the graft donor. The source was PBMCs, mostly from graft donor cells, collected 360 days after TCRalphabeta/CD19-depleted stem cell transplant. The CDR3 DNA is TGTGCCAGCAGGGACAGGGGGTACGGAGATACGCAGTATTTT. This codes for CASRDRGYGDTQYF.